The 15 T cell receptor beta chains below were found in one sample sequenced in a study of blood T cell repertoires in COVID-19. Assay used: immunoSEQ multiplex PCR; TCRdb lists only in-frame clones, some missing. This table has some 260,000 clones, around 88% appearing once. What was sequenced was peripheral blood. The receptors were sampled from a woman younger than 45 with COVID-19, enrolled during active disease.

V and J are TRBV5-1 and TRBJ2-3, with D perhaps TRBD1 (6 bases). The germline V and J ends were trimmed by 4 bases and 2 bases, with 11 bases remaining between them. This CDR3 is 14 amino acids long. Looked up from germline, CDR1 is SGHRS and CDR2 is YFSETQ. The DNA of the CDR3 is TGCGCCAGCAGCATCGGACAGAACACAGATACGCAGTATTTT. Translated, it gives CASSIGQNTDTQYF.

The V gene is TRBV20-1, the J gene TRBJ2-1; D is perhaps TRBD2 (5 bases). The V end was cut by 3 bases, the J end by 5 bases, with 14 bases between. The germline V gene has CDR1 DFQATT and CDR2 SNEGSKA (reference sequence). The CDR3 contains 14 residues. CDR3 loop: CSASRGGPDNEQFF. The CDR3 region has the DNA TGCAGTGCTAGTAGAGGCGGGCCTGACAATGAGCAGTTCTTC.

V and J are TRBV19 and TRBJ2-2; 11 nucleotides line up with TRBD2. The J segment lost 0 bases and the V segment lost 3 bases, leaving 6 bases of the junction unmatched. CDR1 is LNHDA, CDR2 SQIVND, per germline (reference sequence). The CDR3 runs 18 residues. DNA for the CDR3: TGTGCCAGTAGTATCGGACTAGCGGGTGGGACGAACACCGGGGAGCTGTTTTTT. The encoded protein is CASSIGLAGGTNTGELFF.

V and J are TRBV6-2 or TRBV6-3 and TRBJ2-5; 10 positions match TRBD2. Looked up from germline, CDR1 is MNHEY and CDR2 is SVGEGT. V was clipped by 6 bases and J by 2 bases; unmatched bases: 6. The CDR3 loop spans 15 amino acids. The CDR3 is CASSLGLAEQETQYF. The CDR3, as DNA: TGTGCCAGCAGCCTCGGACTAGCGGAACAAGAGACCCAGTACTTC.

The chain has TRBV6-6 and TRBJ1-5; a weak D match, TRBD1 (6 bases). Trimming pared 0 bases from V and 3 bases from J, leaving 9 bases between. This CDR3 is 15 amino acids long. Germline assignment: CDR1 MNHNY and CDR2 SVGAGI (reference sequence). CDR3 sequence (DNA): TGTGCCAGCAGTTACTCGTCAGGGGTCAATCAGCCCCAGCATTTT. Amino acid sequence: CASSYSSGVNQPQHF.

V and J are TRBV29-1 and TRBJ1-5; 10 nucleotides match TRBD1. This CDR3 is built from 14 residues. Germline V CDR1 and CDR2: SQVTM, ANQGSEA. After removal of 5 bases from V and 3 bases from J, the junction contained 4 bases not matched to a gene. CDR3 sequence reads: CSVRQGADNQPQHF. In DNA form, the CDR3 reads TGCAGCGTTCGACAGGGGGCTGACAATCAGCCCCAGCATTTT.

This clone was detected only once. The V call is TRBV2, the J call TRBJ1-2, with 9 nucleotides matching TRBD1. The CDR3 is 16 amino acids. Germline V gives CDR1 SNHLY, CDR2 FYNNEI. Trimming at V came to 4 bases and at J to 7 bases, leaving 13 bases not matched to a gene. CDR3: CASSVRTPGQGAGYTF. CDR3 in DNA: TGTGCCAGCAGTGTCCGAACCCCGGGACAGGGTGCTGGCTACACCTTC.

This chain connects TRBV12-3 or TRBV12-4 to TRBJ1-2; D uncertain. This CDR3 comprises 12 residues. V was clipped by 1 base and J by 4 bases, with 4 bases between them. The CDR3 coding sequence is TGTGCCAGCAGTTTAGGGCCCTATGGCTACACCTTC. Its translation: CASSLGPYGYTF.

V gene TRBV11-3 combines with J gene TRBJ1-1; tentative D call: TRBD1 (6 bases). V gave up 0 bases and J gave up 4 bases, with 12 bases separating them. Germline values: CDR1 SGHNT, CDR2 YENEEA. The CDR3 consists of 15 residues. DNA of the CDR3: TGTGCCAGCAGCTTAGATCGTAGCAGGGGCACTGAAGCTTTCTTT. Protein sequence: CASSLDRSRGTEAFF. Drawing the rest from reference TRBV11-3 and TRBJ1-1, the complete variable domain is EAGVVQSPRYKIIEKKQPVAFWCNPISGHNTLYWYLQNLGQGPELLIRYENEEAVDDSQLPKDRFSAERLKGVDSTLKIQPAELGDSAVYLCASSLDRSRGTEAFFGQGTRLTVV.

The chain employs TRBV18 and TRBJ1-3; 7 bases are a match to TRBD1. Germline values: CDR1 KGHSH, CDR2 LQKENI. The CDR3 runs to 16 residues. J lost 0 bases, V lost 6 bases, and 8 bases had no gene match. The CDR3 loop is CASSPSGGVSGNTIYF. The CDR3 DNA follows: TGTGCCAGCTCCCCTTCAGGGGGTGTCTCTGGAAACACCATATATTTT.

The chain has TRBV10-2 and TRBJ1-4; D possibly corresponds to TRBD1 (6 bases). Germline V gene lookup returns CDR1 WSHSY and CDR2 SAAADI. V lost 5 bases to trimming and J lost 0 bases, with 16 bases between them. This CDR3 has 17 amino acids. The CDR3 loop reads CASSHPFDRSTNEKLFF. The CDR3 DNA sequence: TGCGCCAGCAGTCACCCATTCGACAGGTCAACTAATGAAAAACTGTTTTTT.

The chain uses TRBV28 and TRBJ1-4; no clear D gene. V was cut by 6 bases and J by 10 bases, with 12 bases left in between. CDR1 MDHEN and CDR2 SYDVKM come from the germline V gene. The CDR3 contains 12 residues. In DNA, the CDR3 is TGTGCCAGCAGCCAGGTCGCAGGAAAACTGTTTTTT. It translates to CASSQVAGKLFF.

The chain employs TRBV28 and TRBJ2-1, with D possibly being TRBD2 (5 bases). Trimming took 6 bases from V and 1 from J, leaving 10 bases between them. Germline loops: CDR1 MDHEN, CDR2 SYDVKM. This CDR3 is 14 amino acids long. Here the CDR3 DNA reads TGTGCCAGCAGGGCTCGGGGATCCTACAATGAGCAGTTCTTC. Protein product: CASRARGSYNEQFF.

The chain links TRBV29-1 to TRBJ2-7; D may be TRBD1 (5 bases). V was pared by 1 base and J by 1 base, with 11 bases between. Germline assignment: CDR1 SQVTM and CDR2 ANQGSEA. The CDR3 has 14 residues. In nucleotides, the CDR3 is TGCAGCGTTGAAGTGGGCAGGGAATCCTACGAGCAGTACTTC. Amino acids: CSVEVGRESYEQYF.

The chain uses TRBV19 and TRBJ2-2; D is undetermined. CDR3 length equals 13 residues. From germline, CDR1 is LNHDA and CDR2 SQIVND (reference sequence). V was shortened by 5 bases and J by 5 bases, with 9 bases between the two germline ends. CDR3: CASSPTRTGELFF. The CDR3 DNA is TGTGCCAGTAGTCCCACCAGAACCGGGGAGCTGTTTTTT.